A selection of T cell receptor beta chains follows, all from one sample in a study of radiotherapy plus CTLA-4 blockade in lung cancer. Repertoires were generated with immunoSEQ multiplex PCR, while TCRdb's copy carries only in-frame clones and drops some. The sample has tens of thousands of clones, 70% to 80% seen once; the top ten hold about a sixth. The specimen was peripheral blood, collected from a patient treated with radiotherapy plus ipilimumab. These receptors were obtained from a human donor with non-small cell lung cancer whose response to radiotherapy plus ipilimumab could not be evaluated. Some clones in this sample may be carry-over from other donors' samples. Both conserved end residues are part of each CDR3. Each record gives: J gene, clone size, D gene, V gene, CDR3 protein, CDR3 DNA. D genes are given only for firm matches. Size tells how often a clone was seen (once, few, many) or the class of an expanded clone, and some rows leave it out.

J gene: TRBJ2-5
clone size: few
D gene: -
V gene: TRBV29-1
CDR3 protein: CSVPPFLVSETQYF
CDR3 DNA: TGCAGCGTCCCCCCCTTCCTTGTCTCAGAGACCCAGTACTTC

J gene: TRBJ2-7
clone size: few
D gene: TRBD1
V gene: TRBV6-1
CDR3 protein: CASSGDRVIYQQYF
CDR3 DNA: TGTGCCAGCAGTGGAGACAGGGTAATTTATCAGCAGTACTTC

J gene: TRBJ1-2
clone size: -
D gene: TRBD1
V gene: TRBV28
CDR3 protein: CASGGQGAGGYTF
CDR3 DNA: TGTGCCAGCGGGGGACAGGGAGCTGGGGGCTACACCTTC

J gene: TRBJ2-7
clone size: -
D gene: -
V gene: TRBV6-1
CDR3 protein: CASSENYYYEQYF
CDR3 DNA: TGTGCCAGCAGTGAAAACTATTACTACGAGCAGTACTTC

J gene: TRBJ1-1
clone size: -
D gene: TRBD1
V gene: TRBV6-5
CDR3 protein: CASKKGQGTEAFF
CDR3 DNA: TGTGCCAGCAAAAAAGGACAGGGCACTGAAGCTTTCTTT

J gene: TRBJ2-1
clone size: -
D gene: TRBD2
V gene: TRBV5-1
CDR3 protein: CASISGGSAYNEQFF
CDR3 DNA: TGCGCCAGCATTAGCGGGGGGAGCGCCTACAATGAGCAGTTCTTC

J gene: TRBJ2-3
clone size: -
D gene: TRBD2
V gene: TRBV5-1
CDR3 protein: CASSLDLAGGTDTQYF
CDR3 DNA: TGCGCCAGCAGCTTGGATCTAGCGGGGGGAACAGATACGCAGTATTTT

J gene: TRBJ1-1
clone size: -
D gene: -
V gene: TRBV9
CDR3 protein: CANPRGREDTEAFF
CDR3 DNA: TGTGCCAATCCTCGAGGCAGGGAGGACACTGAAGCTTTCTTT

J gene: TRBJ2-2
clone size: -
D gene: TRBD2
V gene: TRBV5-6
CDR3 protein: CASSREGTNGELFF
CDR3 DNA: TGTGCCAGCAGCCGCGAGGGGACTAACGGGGAGCTGTTTTTT

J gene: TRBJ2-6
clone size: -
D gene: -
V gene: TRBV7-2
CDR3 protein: CASSRTGSGANVLTF
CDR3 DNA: TGTGCCAGCAGTCGAACTGGCTCTGGGGCCAACGTCCTGACTTTC

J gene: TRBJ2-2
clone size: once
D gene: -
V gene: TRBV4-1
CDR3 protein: CASSQEEGARGGELFF
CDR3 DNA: TGCGCCAGCAGCCAAGAGGAGGGGGCGCGGGGCGGGGAGCTGTTTTTT

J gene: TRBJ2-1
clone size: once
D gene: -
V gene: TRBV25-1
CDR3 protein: CASTSGFYNEQFF
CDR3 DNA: TGTGCCAGCACCTCCGGGTTTTACAATGAGCAGTTCTTC

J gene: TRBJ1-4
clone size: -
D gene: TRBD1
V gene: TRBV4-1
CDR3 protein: CASSTGQGITNEKLFF
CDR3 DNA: TGCGCCAGCAGCACGGGACAGGGAATAACTAATGAAAAACTGTTTTTT

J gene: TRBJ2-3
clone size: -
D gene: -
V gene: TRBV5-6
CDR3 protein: CASSLGSLESADTQYF
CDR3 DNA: TGTGCCAGCAGTTTAGGGAGCCTCGAATCCGCCGATACGCAGTATTTT

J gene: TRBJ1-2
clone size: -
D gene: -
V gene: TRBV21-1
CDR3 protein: CASSKKGVWAGTF
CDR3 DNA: TGTGCCAGCAGCAAAAAAGGGGTGTGGGCAGGCACCTTC

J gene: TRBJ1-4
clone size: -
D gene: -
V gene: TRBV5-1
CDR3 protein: CASRWRPSEKLFF
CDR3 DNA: TGCGCCAGCAGGTGGCGGCCAAGTGAAAAACTGTTTTTT

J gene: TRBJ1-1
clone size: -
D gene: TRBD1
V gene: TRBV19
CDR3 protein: CASSALQGKAFF
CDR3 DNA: TGTGCCAGTAGTGCACTACAGGGGAAGGCTTTCTTT

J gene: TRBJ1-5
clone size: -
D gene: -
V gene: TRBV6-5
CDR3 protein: CASRGGRTSNQPQHF
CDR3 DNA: TGTGCCAGCAGAGGAGGTAGGACTAGCAATCAGCCCCAGCATTTT

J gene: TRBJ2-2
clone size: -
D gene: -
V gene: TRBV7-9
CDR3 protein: CASSSVDTGELFF
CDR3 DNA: TGTGCCAGCAGCTCGGTGGACACCGGGGAGCTGTTTTTT

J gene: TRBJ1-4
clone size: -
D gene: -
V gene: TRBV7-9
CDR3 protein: CASTRSATNEKLFF
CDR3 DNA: TGTGCCAGCACGAGATCCGCAACTAATGAAAAACTGTTTTTT

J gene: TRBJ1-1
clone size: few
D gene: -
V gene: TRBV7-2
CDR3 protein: CASSLEGGQDTEAFF
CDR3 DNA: TGTGCCAGCAGCTTAGAAGGAGGGCAGGACACTGAAGCTTTCTTT

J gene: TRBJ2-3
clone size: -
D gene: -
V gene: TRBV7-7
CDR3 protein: CASSLAGQTDTQYF
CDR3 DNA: TGTGCTAGCAGCTTAGCGGGACAGACAGATACGCAGTATTTT

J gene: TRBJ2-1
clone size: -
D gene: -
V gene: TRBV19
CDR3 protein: CASSKGGVEEQFF
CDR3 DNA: TGTGCCAGTAGTAAGGGCGGGGTGGAAGAGCAGTTCTTC

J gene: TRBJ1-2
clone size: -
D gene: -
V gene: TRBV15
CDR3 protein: CATSRDSTYGYTF
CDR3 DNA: TGTGCCACCAGCAGAGATAGTACTTATGGCTACACCTTC

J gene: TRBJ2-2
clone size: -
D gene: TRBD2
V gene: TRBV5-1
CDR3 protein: CASSPRTSGVIGELFF
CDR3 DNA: TGCGCCAGCAGCCCGAGGACTAGCGGGGTTATCGGGGAGCTGTTTTTT

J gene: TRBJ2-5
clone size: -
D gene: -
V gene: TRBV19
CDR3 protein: CASSPSQGNQETQYF
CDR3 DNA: TGTGCCAGTAGTCCTTCTCAGGGGAACCAAGAGACCCAGTACTTC

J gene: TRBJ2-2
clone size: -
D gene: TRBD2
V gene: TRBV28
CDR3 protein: CASSFSGGAHTGELFF
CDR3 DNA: TGTGCCAGCAGCTTTAGCGGGGGGGCCCACACCGGGGAGCTGTTTTTT

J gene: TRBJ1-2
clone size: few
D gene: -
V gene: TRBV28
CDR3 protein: CAGGARSGYTF
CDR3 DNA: TGTGCCGGGGGGGCCCGCTCCGGCTACACCTTC

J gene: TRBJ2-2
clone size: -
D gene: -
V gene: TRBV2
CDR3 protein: CASLKGQTNTGELFF
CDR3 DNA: TGTGCCAGCTTGAAAGGACAAACGAACACCGGGGAGCTGTTTTTT

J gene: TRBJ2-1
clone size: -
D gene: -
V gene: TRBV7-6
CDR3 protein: CASSRLGSVNEQFF
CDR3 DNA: TGTGCCAGCAGCCGACTGGGTTCGGTCAATGAGCAGTTCTTC

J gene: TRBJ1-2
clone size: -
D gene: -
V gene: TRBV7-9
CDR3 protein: CASSFSRGGGYTF
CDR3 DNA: TGTGCCAGCAGCTTTTCCAGGGGTGGTGGCTACACCTTC

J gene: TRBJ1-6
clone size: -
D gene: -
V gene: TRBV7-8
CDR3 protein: CASSSYSGRSNSPLHF
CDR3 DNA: TGTGCCAGCAGCTCCTATAGTGGGAGAAGCAATTCACCCCTCCACTTT

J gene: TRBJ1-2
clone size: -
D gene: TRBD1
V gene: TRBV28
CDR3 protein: CASSEGAYGYTF
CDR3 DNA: TGTGCCAGCTCGGAGGGGGCCTATGGCTACACCTTC

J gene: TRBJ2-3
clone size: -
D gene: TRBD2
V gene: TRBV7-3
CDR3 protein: CASSLAGASGGAGDTQYF
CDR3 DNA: TGTGCCAGCAGCTTAGCGGGAGCGAGCGGGGGGGCGGGAGATACGCAGTATTTT

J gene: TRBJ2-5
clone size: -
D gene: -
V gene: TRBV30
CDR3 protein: CAWSPLGMRQETQYF
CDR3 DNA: TGTGCCTGGAGTCCGCTAGGTATGCGACAAGAGACCCAGTACTTC